The entry below describes one TCR beta chain. Its antigen is undetermined. This specimen belongs to a study of cytomegalovirus exposure and HLA in healthy donors. The study, taken as a whole, reports: A later analysis linked a missense DCLRE1C variant to TCR beta V- and J-gene trimming. TCR beta sequences numbering more than 15,000 were associated with HLA alleles at 0.05 false discovery rate in a later analysis. Associated with cytomegalovirus, according to the listing, were 150 to 200 TCR beta chains.

The PCR made use of 60 Vbeta and 13 Jbeta primers. Using immunoSEQ multiplex PCR, the repertoire was profiled, and TCRdb retains in-frame clones only, with some absent. The table shows 69,000 or so clones, with 76% occurring only once. The sequenced sample was PBMCs. The receptor was isolated from a young man in good health and CMV-seronegative.

The CDR3 region has the DNA TGTGCCAGCAGCGTAGGACAGTTTAATGAAAAACTGTTTTTT. Its protein product is CASSVGQFNEKLFF. This chain links TRBV9 with TRBJ1-4, with D possibly being TRBD1 (5 bases). The V end lost 0 bases, the J end lost 4 bases, and 7 bases lay between the germline ends. Germline CDR1 and CDR2: SGDLS and YYNGEE. The CDR3 has 14 residues. The full variable domain, in which reference TRBV9 and TRBJ1-4 provide the parts outside the CDR3, is DSGVTQTPKHLITATGQRVTLRCSPRSGDLSVYWYQQSLDQGLQFLIQYYNGEERAKGNILERFSAQQFPDLHSELNLSSLELGDSALYFCASSVGQFNEKLFFGSGTQLSVL.